This passage covers 22 T cell receptor beta chains from one sample sequenced in a study of blood T cell repertoires in COVID-19. Sequencing used immunoSEQ multiplex PCR; TCRdb keeps in-frame clones, though not all of them. In the table there are around 700,000 clones, more than 80% of which are singletons. The source material was peripheral blood. All receptors come from a young woman with acute or convalescent COVID-19.

This chain uses TRBV7-9 with TRBJ1-2; D not certain. Germline lookup yields CDR1 SEHNR and CDR2 FQNEAQ (reference sequence). The CDR3 consists of 14 residues. Trimming took 2 bases from V and 6 from J, leaving 13 bases between them. CDR3 residues: CASSLNGERDGYTF. Written as DNA, the CDR3 is TGTGCCAGCAGCTTAAATGGGGAGCGGGATGGCTACACCTTC. Combining the CDR3 with reference TRBV7-9 and TRBJ1-2 gives the whole variable domain DTGVSQNPRHKITKRGQNVTFRCDPISEHNRLYWYRQTLGQGPEFLTYFQNEAQLEKSRLLSDRFSAERPKGSFSTLEIQRTEQGDSAMYLCASSLNGERDGYTFGSGTRLTVV.

The chain is built from TRBV9 and TRBJ1-2; 10 positions match TRBD1. The J segment lost 1 base and the V segment lost 3 bases, leaving 9 bases of the junction unmatched. The CDR3 length is 17 residues. Germline V gene data show CDR1 as SGDLS and CDR2 as YYNGEE. The CDR3 nucleotides read TGTGCCAGCAGCGACCGGGACAGGGGTCGTATTAACTATGGCTACACCTTC. Amino acids: CASSDRDRGRINYGYTF.

The chain employs TRBV7-9 and TRBJ2-7; TRBD1 matches 8 bases. Germline V CDR1 and CDR2: SEHNR, FQNEAQ (reference sequence). Trimming cost V 1 base and J 2 bases; bases outside gene matches: 4. There are 15 residues in the CDR3. The CDR3, as DNA: TGTGCCAGCAGCTTAGGACAGGGGCATACCTACGAGCAGTACTTC. Its protein is CASSLGQGHTYEQYF.

The gene calls are TRBV28 and TRBJ1-2, with 10 bases lining up with TRBD1. Per the germline V gene, CDR1 is MDHEN and CDR2 is SYDVKM. Unmatched junction bases numbered 8, after V lost 5 bases and J lost 8 bases. The CDR3 is 14 amino acids. The CDR3 region has the DNA TGTGCCAGCAGTCCTGACAGGGGGCGCCAGGGCTACACCTTC. It codes for CASSPDRGRQGYTF.

A single count supports this clone. The chain is built from TRBV24-1 and TRBJ2-2; 8 bases line up with TRBD1. The CDR3 is made up of 16 amino acids. The germline V gene encodes CDR1 KGHDR and CDR2 SFDVKD. V dropped 2 bases and J dropped 7; count of bases not matched to a gene: 8. This CDR3 is CATSDSPGQGGGELFF. Here the CDR3 DNA reads TGTGCCACCAGTGATTCTCCCGGACAGGGCGGCGGGGAGCTGTTTTTT.

This rearrangement joins TRBV5-5 to TRBJ1-1; possibly TRBD1 for D (6 bases). CDR1 and CDR2 (germline): SGHKS, YYEKEE (reference sequence). The length of the CDR3 is 15 residues. V was shortened by 4 bases and J by 0 bases, with 13 bases between the two germline ends. CDR3 amino acids: CASSPGDILNTEAFF. The CDR3 coding sequence is TGTGCCAGCAGCCCAGGGGATATCTTGAACACTGAAGCTTTCTTT.

The J gene is TRBJ1-2, the V gene TRBV2; no reliable D call. With 2 bases removed from V and 4 bases from J, the gap between germline ends came to 14 bases. CDR3 length: 15 amino acids. Per germline, CDR1 SNHLY and CDR2 FYNNEI. CDR3 loop: CASSESGLVGYGYTF. The CDR3 DNA reads TGTGCCAGCAGTGAAAGTGGACTTGTGGGCTATGGCTACACCTTC.

The chain employs TRBV10-3 and TRBJ2-3, with TRBD2 identical over 8 bases. V dropped 2 bases and J dropped 2; count of bases not matched to a gene: 6. Germline V gene data show CDR1 as ENHRY and CDR2 as SYGVKD. The CDR3 is 16 amino acids. Written as DNA, the CDR3 is TGTGCCATCAGTGAGCCCAGCGGGGGACACACAGATACGCAGTATTTT. This sequence encodes CAISEPSGGHTDTQYF.

This clone is a singleton in its sample. The chain carries TRBV6-5 and TRBJ2-7; 8 positions agree with TRBD1. Unmatched junction bases numbered 9, after V lost 5 bases and J lost 3 bases. Germline CDR1 reads MNHEY; CDR2 reads SVGAGI. This CDR3 comprises 15 residues. The CDR3 DNA reads TGTGCCAGCAGTCCTCACGACGGGACAGGCTACGAGCAGTACTTC. Translating it yields CASSPHDGTGYEQYF.

In DNA, the CDR3 is TGTGCCCACGAGCCGGGGAGTGGAAGCTATGGCTACACCTTC. Translation: CAHEPGSGSYGYTF. The chain is built from TRBV30 and TRBJ1-2; D is unresolved. The CDR3 has 14 residues. With 8 bases removed from V and 4 bases from J, the gap between germline ends came to 20 bases. CDR1 and CDR2 from the germline V gene are GTSNPN and SVGIG (reference sequence).

With regard to this clone: Other DNA sequences in this specimen translate into the identical CDR3. The chain joins TRBV27 to TRBJ2-7; 7 bases agree with TRBD1. The junction had 5 bases not matched to a gene; V was cut back by 6 bases and J by 3 bases. Germline CDR1 reads MNHEY; CDR2 reads SMNVEV (reference sequence). The CDR3 extends over 13 amino acids. The CDR3 protein is CASSYRGFYEQYF. As DNA, the CDR3 is TGTGCCAGCAGCTACAGGGGTTTCTACGAGCAGTACTTC.

About this clone: The sample has other DNA sequences that encode this CDR3 too. The chain employs TRBV18 and TRBJ1-1; 9 bases line up with TRBD1. Losses at the gene ends were 4 bases for V and 1 base for J; bases not matched to a gene: 4. Per the germline V gene, CDR1 is KGHSH and CDR2 is LQKENI. This CDR3 region has 15 residues. Here the CDR3 reads CASSLGQGRNTEAFF. The CDR3 DNA reads TGTGCCAGCTCACTCGGACAGGGGAGGAACACTGAAGCTTTCTTT.

This rearrangement joins TRBV9 to TRBJ2-2, with unresolved D. The germline CDR1 and CDR2 sequences are SGDLS and YYNGEE. The CDR3 contains 14 residues. Trimming left V 0 bases short and J 0 bases short, with 3 bases between. The CDR3 DNA reads as TGTGCCAGCAGCGTAGCTACGAACACCGGGGAGCTGTTTTTT. Its protein product is CASSVATNTGELFF.

Of note for this clone: Other DNA sequences in this sample translate to the same CDR3. The V call is TRBV19, the J call TRBJ1-5; D ambiguous. The CDR3 is made up of 15 amino acids. Trimming pared 3 bases from V and 0 bases from J, leaving 9 bases between. The germline V gene encodes CDR1 LNHDA and CDR2 SQIVND (reference sequence). CDR3 bases: TGTGCCAGTAGTATGGTGCAGGCTAGCAATCAGCCCCAGCATTTT. Amino acids: CASSMVQASNQPQHF.

V gene TRBV18 combines with J gene TRBJ2-7, with TRBD1 identical over 9 bases. J lost 4 bases, V lost 2 bases, and 9 bases had no gene match. CDR3 length equals 16 residues. Germline lookup yields CDR1 KGHSH and CDR2 LQKENI. CDR3 region: CASSPSSGQGSYEQYF. The CDR3, as DNA: TGTGCCAGCTCACCATCGTCTGGACAGGGGAGTTACGAGCAGTACTTC.

CDR3 region: CASSLSSGGAANTGELFF. The CDR3, as DNA: TGTGCCAGCAGCTTAAGTAGCGGGGGGGCGGCGAACACCGGGGAGCTGTTTTTT. The J gene is TRBJ2-2, the V gene TRBV7-2; 11 nucleotides align to TRBD2. The CDR3 is 18 residues long. The trim removed 2 bases at V and 0 bases at J, leaving 5 bases unmatched. In germline, CDR1 is SGHTA, CDR2 FQGNSA.

The V and J genes are TRBV6-5 and TRBJ1-2; D is undetermined. The CDR3 is made up of 13 amino acids. The V and J ends lost 2 bases and 10 bases respectively, with 14 bases between them. Germline values: CDR1 MNHEY, CDR2 SVGAGI. Written as DNA, the CDR3 is TGTGCCAGCAGTTACCAGGACTTCGAGGACTACACCTTC. It yields the protein CASSYQDFEDYTF.

The chain is built from TRBV5-1 and TRBJ2-1; 14 bases are shared with TRBD2. This CDR3 is built from 17 residues. The ends lost 3 bases at V and 4 bases at J; junction bases unmatched: 6. Germline V gene sequence: CDR1 SGHRS, CDR2 YFSETQ. The CDR3, as DNA: TGCGCCAGCAGCTCCCCGGGACTAGCGGGAGTTTACAATGAGCAGTTCTTC. This gives the protein CASSSPGLAGVYNEQFF.

The chain carries TRBV13 and TRBJ2-7; D might be TRBD2 (5 bases). The CDR3 loop spans 19 amino acids. Trimming took off 5 bases at V and 5 bases at J, with 31 bases between the two ends. The germline CDR1 and CDR2 sequences are PRHDT and FYEKMQ (reference sequence). CDR3 coding DNA: TGTGCCAGCAGCCAAAGCCCTCCCATAGGAGGTTACGCCGCAAACGAGCAGTACTTC. Residues: CASSQSPPIGGYAANEQYF. Variable domain in full (rest from reference TRBV13 and TRBJ2-7): AAGVIQSPRHLIKEKRETATLKCYPIPRHDTVYWYQQGPGQDPQFLISFYEKMQSDKGSIPDRFSAQQFSDYHSELNMSSLELGDSALYFCASSQSPPIGGYAANEQYFGPGTRLTVT.

Written as DNA, the CDR3 is TGTGCCAGCACCGGAGCGGGAAGCTCCTACGAGCAGTACTTC. Translation: CASTGAGSSYEQYF. This rearrangement joins TRBV11-1 to TRBJ2-7, with 7 bases fitting TRBD2. The junction had 6 bases not matched to a gene; V was cut back by 7 bases and J by 0 bases. The V gene's germline CDR1 is SGHAT and CDR2 FQDESV (reference sequence). The CDR3 totals 14 residues.

The chain is built from TRBV6-6 and TRBJ1-5, with 7 positions matching TRBD1. The CDR3 length is 14 residues. V lost 6 bases and J lost 4; bases outside the gene matches: 6. The germline CDR1 and CDR2 sequences are MNHNY and SVGAGI (reference sequence). The CDR3 loop reads CASSTGQMNQPQHF. CDR3 DNA sequence: TGTGCCAGCAGCACGGGACAGATGAATCAGCCCCAGCATTTT.

The chain links TRBV5-1 to TRBJ1-4; D is uncertain. V gave up 2 bases and J gave up 0 bases, with 8 bases separating them. The CDR3 runs to 15 residues. Germline CDR1 and CDR2: SGHRS and YFSETQ. Here the CDR3 DNA reads TGCGCCAGCAGCTTACCAGTTGCAACTAATGAAAAACTGTTTTTT. This gives the protein CASSLPVATNEKLFF.